Below, 13 T cell receptor beta chains from the same sample are listed, as sequenced in a study of cytomegalovirus exposure and HLA in healthy donors. The PCR had 60 Vbeta and 13 Jbeta primers. Some clones are missing from TCRdb's copy, which holds only in-frame ones; the method was immunoSEQ multiplex PCR. Of under 150,000 clones listed, approximately 73% are singletons. The source material was PBMCs. Receptors originate from a woman aged 40 to 50 in good health and CMV-seronegative.

The V gene is TRBV4-1, the J gene TRBJ1-1; 9 bases are shared with TRBD1. The V segment lost 3 bases and the J segment 3 bases; nucleotides outside the gene matches: 5. The CDR3 loop spans 15 amino acids. Germline-derived CDR1 and CDR2 are MGHRA and YSYEKL. The CDR3 DNA reads TGCGCCAGCAGCCATGACAGGGGGAGGGACACTGAAGCTTTCTTT. It specifies CASSHDRGRDTEAFF.

CDR3 sequence reads: CASSIAQGSGFF. CDR3 bases: TGTGCCAGTAGTATAGCCCAGGGGAGTGGGTTTTTT. The chain links TRBV19 to TRBJ1-4; tentatively, D is TRBD1 (6 bases). The CDR3 runs to 12 residues. V was clipped by 1 base and J by 16 bases, with 13 bases between them. The germline CDR1 and CDR2 sequences are LNHDA and SQIVND (reference sequence). Supplemented by reference TRBV19 and TRBJ1-4, the full variable domain reads DGGITQSPKYLFRKEGQNVTLSCEQNLNHDAMYWYRQDPGQGLRLIYYSQIVNDFQKGDIAEGYSVSREKKESFPLTVTSAQKNPTAFYLCASSIAQGSGFFGSGTQLSVL.

The V gene is TRBV6-6, the J gene TRBJ1-6, with D maybe TRBD1 (6 bases). Germline-derived CDR1 and CDR2 are MNHNY and SVGAGI (reference sequence). This CDR3 has 13 amino acids. V shed 4 bases and J shed 8 bases, with 9 bases lying between them. The DNA of the CDR3 is TGTGCCAGCAGTTCCAACAGGGATTCACCCCTCCACTTT. Amino acids: CASSSNRDSPLHF.

The V gene is TRBV4-1, the J gene TRBJ1-1; 7 positions match TRBD1. Germline V gives CDR1 MGHRA, CDR2 YSYEKL. The CDR3 spans 18 residues. V lost 0 bases, J lost 1 base, and 11 bases stayed unmatched. CDR3 in DNA: TGCGCCAGCAGCCAAGATACAACAGGGGAGTGGGGGAACACTGAAGCTTTCTTT. Encoded protein: CASSQDTTGEWGNTEAFF.

The table lists this clone with a few counts. The V gene is TRBV2, the J gene TRBJ1-1; D may be TRBD1 (6 bases). Germline V gives CDR1 SNHLY, CDR2 FYNNEI. With 4 bases removed from V and 1 base from J, the gap between germline ends came to 10 bases. This CDR3 region has 14 residues. This chain's CDR3 is CASSVQGTNTEAFF. In DNA form, the CDR3 reads TGTGCCAGCAGTGTTCAGGGGACGAACACTGAAGCTTTCTTT.

V is TRBV19 and J is TRBJ1-1; TRBD1 agrees at 9 bases. Germline V lookup: CDR1 LNHDA, CDR2 SQIVND (reference sequence). Trimming at V came to 6 bases and at J to 5 bases, leaving 10 bases not matched to a gene. The CDR3 spans 15 residues. The CDR3: CASSIFSTGGTEAFF. Written as DNA, the CDR3 is TGTGCCAGTAGCATTTTCTCGACAGGGGGAACTGAAGCTTTCTTT.

The chain employs TRBV15 and TRBJ1-5, with D uncertain. Germline-derived CDR1 and CDR2 are LNHNV and YYDKDF (reference sequence). CDR3 length: 15 amino acids. Trimming left V 1 base short and J 0 bases short, with 7 bases between. CDR3 coding DNA: TGTGCCACCAGCAGAGGACAATATAGCAATCAGCCCCAGCATTTT. It codes for CATSRGQYSNQPQHF.

This rearrangement joins TRBV6-5 to TRBJ1-1; D is undetermined. From germline, CDR1 is MNHEY and CDR2 SVGAGI. The length of the CDR3 is 15 residues. With 0 bases removed from V and 2 bases from J, the gap between germline ends came to 10 bases. Written as DNA, the CDR3 is TGTGCCAGCAGTTACTCTGCCTCGGGAAACACTGAAGCTTTCTTT. Its translation: CASSYSASGNTEAFF.

The chain employs TRBV2 and TRBJ1-6; 8 nucleotides agree with TRBD1. Germline-derived CDR1 and CDR2 are SNHLY and FYNNEI. CDR3 size: 15 residues. The V and J ends lost 6 bases and 7 bases, in that order; junction bases with no gene match: 8. The CDR3 sequence: CASRDLQGGNSPLHF. CDR3 in DNA: TGTGCCAGCAGAGATCTACAGGGGGGCAATTCACCCCTCCACTTT.

The chain carries TRBV4-3 and TRBJ2-3; TRBD2 agrees at 11 bases. Germline assignment: CDR1 LGHNA and CDR2 YSLEER. After removal of 3 bases from V and 5 bases from J, the junction contained 7 bases not matched to a gene. The CDR3 has 16 amino acids. CDR3 region: CASSQELAGDEDTQYF. The CDR3, as DNA: TGCGCCAGCAGCCAGGAACTAGCGGGGGACGAAGATACGCAGTATTTT.

This clone is a singleton in its sample. The V and J genes are TRBV6-5 and TRBJ2-1; possible D gene TRBD2, 7 bases. Germline V lookup: CDR1 MNHEY, CDR2 SVGAGI. V was trimmed by 5 bases and J by 15 bases, leaving 20 bases between them. There are 13 residues in the CDR3. The CDR3 DNA sequence: TGTGCCAGCAGTCTTAAAGCAGGGGAGGGTGGGTTCTTC. It is translated as CASSLKAGEGGFF.

The V and J genes are TRBV7-2 and TRBJ1-1; D perhaps matches TRBD1 (5 bases). The germline V and J ends were trimmed by 2 bases and 1 base, with 11 bases remaining between them. CDR3 size: 15 residues. CDR1 and CDR2 (germline): SGHTA, FQGNSA. CDR3 region: CASSLISTGNTEAFF. DNA for the CDR3: TGTGCCAGCAGCTTAATAAGTACAGGGAACACTGAAGCTTTCTTT.

The chain carries TRBV5-6 and TRBJ2-3; TRBD2 agrees at 12 bases. With V trimmed by 3 bases and J by 5 bases, 7 bases remained unmatched. In germline, CDR1 is SGHDT, CDR2 YYEEEE. The CDR3 spans 16 residues. CDR3 in amino acids: CASSSRLAGDLDTQYF. Written as DNA, the CDR3 is TGTGCCAGCAGCTCCCGACTAGCGGGGGACCTAGATACGCAGTATTTT.